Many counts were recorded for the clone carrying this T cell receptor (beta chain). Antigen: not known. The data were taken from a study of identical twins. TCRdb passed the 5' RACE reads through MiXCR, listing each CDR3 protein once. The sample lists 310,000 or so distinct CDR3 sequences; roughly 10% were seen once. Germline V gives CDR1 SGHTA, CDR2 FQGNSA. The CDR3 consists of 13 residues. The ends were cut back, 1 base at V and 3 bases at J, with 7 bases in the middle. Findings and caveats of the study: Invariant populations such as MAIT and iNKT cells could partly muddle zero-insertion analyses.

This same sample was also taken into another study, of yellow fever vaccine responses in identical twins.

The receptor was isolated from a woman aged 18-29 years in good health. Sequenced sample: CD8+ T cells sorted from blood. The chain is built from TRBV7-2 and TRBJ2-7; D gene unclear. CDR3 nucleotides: TGTGCCAGCAGCTTAGACCCCGGCTACGAGCAGTACTTC. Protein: CASSLDPGYEQYF.